The clone carrying this T cell receptor (beta chain) was detected many times. Its antigen is not known. This beta chain is an off-target read within a library intended for alpha chains, so its frequency means little. TCRdb redid the calling of the 5' RACE reads with MiXCR, one entry per CDR3 protein. The table includes over 8,500 distinct CDR3 sequences, approximately 4.7% detected once. These data belong to a study of spatial heterogeneity in lung cancer. As for time point: sample taken at primary tumor resection. Study outcomes and limitations: Mutation tallies in tumors tracked expanded intratumoral alpha and beta TCR counts.

J gave up 8 bases and V 4 bases, and 5 bases lay outside the gene matches. The CDR3 has 14 residues. Germline V CDR1 and CDR2: KGHSH, LQKENI. The specimen comprised lung tumor tissue, sampled at surgery. This clonotype was sampled from a male donor with early-stage non-small cell lung cancer. This rearrangement joins TRBV18 to TRBJ1-6; TRBD1 matches 7 bases. In nucleotides, the CDR3 is TGTGCCAGCTCACACGGCAGGGGGGATTCACCCCTCCACTTT. Its translation: CASSHGRGDSPLHF.